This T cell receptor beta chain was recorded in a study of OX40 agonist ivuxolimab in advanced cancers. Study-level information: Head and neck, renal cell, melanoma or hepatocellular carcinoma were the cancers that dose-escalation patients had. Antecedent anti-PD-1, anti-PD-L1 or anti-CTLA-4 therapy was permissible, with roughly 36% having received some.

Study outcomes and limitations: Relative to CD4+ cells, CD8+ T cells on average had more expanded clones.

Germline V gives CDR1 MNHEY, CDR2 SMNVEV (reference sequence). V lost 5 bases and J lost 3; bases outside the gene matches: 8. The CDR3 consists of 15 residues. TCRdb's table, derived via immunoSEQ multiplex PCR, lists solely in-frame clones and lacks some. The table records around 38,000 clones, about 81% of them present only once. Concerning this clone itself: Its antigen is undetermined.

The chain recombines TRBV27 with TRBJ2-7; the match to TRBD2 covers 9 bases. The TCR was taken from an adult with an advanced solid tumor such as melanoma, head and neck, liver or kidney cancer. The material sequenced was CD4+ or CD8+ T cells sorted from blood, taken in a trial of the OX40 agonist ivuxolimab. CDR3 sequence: CASSPKTSGIYEQYF. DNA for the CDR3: TGTGCCAGCAGTCCGAAGACTAGCGGAATCTACGAGCAGTACTTC.